This T cell receptor (beta chain) appears in the sequencing data of a study of T-cell memory formation after mild COVID-19. This CDR3 spans 17 amino acids. The V gene lost 6 bases and the J gene lost 0 bases, with 21 bases spanning the gap. Germline V gene data show CDR1 as SGHRS and CDR2 as YFSETQ. Regarding this clonotype: The antigen is not known.

UMIs and sample barcodes were carried by the TCR alpha and TCR beta cDNA libraries that 5'RACE produced using constant-segment primers. MiXCR was run by TCRdb on the 5' RACE reads, yielding one entry per CDR3 protein. This sample yields about 470,000 distinct CDR3 sequences, of which 25% are seen a single time; under 15% belongs to the top ten. Study findings and constraints: That cross-reactive memory joined was suggested by some responding clones appearing in pre-infection memory.

The genes are TRBV5-1 and TRBJ2-5; D is perhaps TRBD2 (5 bases). Sequencing used PBMCs or a T cell subset sorted from them (not recorded which). The source is an adult woman who had mild COVID-19 (a few samples of this study predate the infection). Cell type and time point are not known. The CDR3, as DNA: TGCGCCAGCACCGATTCCTCTCGGGGATACAACCAAGAGACCCAGTACTTC. Encoded protein: CASTDSSRGYNQETQYF.